This T cell receptor beta chain was identified in a study of blood T cell repertoires in COVID-19. Study background: T cells, B-cell-depleted T cells, or PBMCs provided the cDNA or gDNA that served as material.

The V gene end was trimmed by 11 bases and the J gene end by 1 base; junction bases not matched to a gene: 7. The CDR3 contains 13 residues. CDR1 MDHEN and CDR2 SYDVKM come from the germline V gene. Residents of approximately 25 US areas, aged roughly 18 to 95 years, made up the participants. Cohorts were determined from participant-reported clinical history. The authors' processing: Estimation of nucleated cell counts relied on the amplification of reference gene primers. Generated by immunoSEQ multiplex PCR, the TCRdb table keeps only in-frame clones and is missing some. V and J calls plus clone size are reproduced from that table; the DNA served to infer D and trimming. The sample yields 250,000 to 350,000 clones, around 85% seen once.

The gene calls are TRBV28 and TRBJ1-1, with 7 positions matching TRBD1. The sequence was obtained from a woman aged 30 to 39 who had recovered from COVID-19. Input material: PBMCs or T cells enriched from blood (not recorded which). CDR3 nucleotide sequence: TGTGCCGGTAAGGGACAGAAGAACACTGAAGCTTTCTTT. Its protein product is CAGKGQKNTEAFF.